The 15 T cell receptor beta chains presented below share a single source sample, sequenced in a study of blood T cell repertoires in COVID-19. Profiling relied on immunoSEQ multiplex PCR, and the TCRdb table lists in-frame clones only, not all of them. This table holds fewer than 70,000 clones, 78% found once. The source material was peripheral blood. The receptors stem from a human donor in a cohort sampled during active COVID-19.

This chain links TRBV5-8 with TRBJ1-5, with D hard to call. Trimming cost V 7 bases and J 6 bases, with 26 bases left between them. This CDR3 comprises 17 residues. Germline lookup yields CDR1 SGHTS and CDR2 YDEGEE. For the CDR3, the DNA is TGTGCCAGCCGCGGGGTGGACCCCCCCGGAGCTGGTCAGCCCCAGCATTTT. Translating gives CASRGVDPPGAGQPQHF.

This clone was observed a handful of times. The CDR3 DNA is TGTGCCAGCAGTTACCCCCCATCCGGGGAGCTGTTTTTT. It is translated as CASSYPPSGELFF. The chain uses TRBV6-2 or TRBV6-3 and TRBJ2-2; D unresolved. There are 13 residues in the CDR3. The germline gives CDR1 MNHEY, CDR2 SVGEGT. Trimming stripped 2 bases from V and 6 bases from J, with 7 bases between.

This clone was counted only a few times. CDR3 in amino acids: CASSLSELSYEQYF. DNA for the CDR3: TGTGCCAGCAGCTTAAGCGAGCTCTCCTACGAGCAGTACTTC. The rearrangement links TRBV5-8 to TRBJ2-7, with no clear D. V lost 2 bases and J 0 bases, leaving 9 bases between the germline ends. Germline V gene sequence: CDR1 SGHTS, CDR2 YDEGEE. The CDR3 length is 14 residues.

The V gene is TRBV7-9, the J gene TRBJ2-7; 9 bases fit TRBD2. V trimming: 5 bases; J trimming: 2 bases; junction bases outside the gene matches: 7. CDR1 SEHNR and CDR2 FQNEAQ come from the germline V gene (reference sequence). This CDR3 region has 15 residues. CDR3 in DNA: TGTGCCAGCAGCCCTAGGGGCGGGGGGGCCTACGAGCAGTACTTC. It specifies CASSPRGGGAYEQYF.

The V call is TRBV7-9, the J call TRBJ1-4, with D perhaps matching TRBD1 (5 bases). The germline V gene has CDR1 SEHNR and CDR2 FQNEAQ (reference sequence). CDR3 size: 14 residues. The ends were cut back, 2 bases at V and 7 bases at J, with 11 bases in the middle. CDR3 nucleotides: TGTGCCAGCAGCTTAAGGCAGGGAGGTGAAAAACTGTTTTTT. Its protein is CASSLRQGGEKLFF. Full variable domain (outside the CDR3, taken from reference TRBV7-9 and TRBJ1-4): DTGVSQNPRHKITKRGQNVTFRCDPISEHNRLYWYRQTLGQGPEFLTYFQNEAQLEKSRLLSDRFSAERPKGSFSTLEIQRTEQGDSAMYLCASSLRQGGEKLFFGSGTQLSVL.

V gene TRBV6-5 combines with J gene TRBJ1-2, with D possibly TRBD1 on 5 matching bases. There are 13 residues in the CDR3. Trimming shortened V by 6 bases and J by 6 bases, and 14 bases separated the two germline ends. Germline assignment: CDR1 MNHEY and CDR2 SVGAGI. This CDR3 is CASSSRVYDGYTF. The CDR3 DNA reads as TGTGCCAGCAGCTCCAGGGTCTATGATGGCTACACCTTC.

The rearrangement uses TRBV6-1 and TRBJ2-7; possibly TRBD1 for D (6 bases). Germline V CDR1 and CDR2: MNHNS, SASEGT. CDR3 size: 14 residues. V lost 1 base, J lost 5 bases, and 12 bases lay in between. As DNA, the CDR3 is TGTGCCAGCAGTGAAGTCGGGACACTCAACGAGCAGTACTTC. This encodes CASSEVGTLNEQYF.

The rearrangement uses TRBV5-1 and TRBJ1-6; D gene uncertain. Germline loops: CDR1 SGHRS, CDR2 YFSETQ. The CDR3 has 14 amino acids. V lost 3 bases and J lost 0, with 4 bases in between. The CDR3, as DNA: TGCGCCAGCAGCTCGAGCTCCTATAATTCACCCCTCCACTTT. It yields the protein CASSSSSYNSPLHF.

The chain has TRBV7-9 and TRBJ2-1; D uncertain. CDR1 and CDR2 from the germline V gene are SEHNR and FQNEAQ (reference sequence). This CDR3 comprises 16 residues. V dropped 4 bases and J dropped 0 bases, with 13 bases sitting between them. The CDR3 DNA reads TGTGCCAGCAGCTCCCTTAACCGGAGCTCCTACAATGAGCAGTTCTTC. Translating gives CASSSLNRSSYNEQFF.

The rearrangement links TRBV9 to TRBJ2-7, with 7 bases matching TRBD1. The germline V gene has CDR1 SGDLS and CDR2 YYNGEE. The ends lost 5 bases at V and 0 bases at J; junction bases unmatched: 8. The CDR3 covers 15 residues. Written as DNA, the CDR3 is TGTGCCAGCAGTCTCGGACAGGAGCTCTCCTACGAGCAGTACTTC. It yields the protein CASSLGQELSYEQYF.

As concerns this clone: The sample holds other DNA sequences that translate to the same CDR3. The gene calls are TRBV7-2 and TRBJ2-7, with 12 bases fitting TRBD2. This CDR3 is built from 16 residues. CDR1 and CDR2 from the germline V gene are SGHTA and FQGNSA. With 4 bases clipped from V and 2 bases from J, the junction kept 6 bases outside the gene matches. This CDR3 is CASSSGASGRAYEQYF. The DNA for the CDR3 is TGTGCCAGCAGCTCTGGGGCTAGCGGGAGGGCCTACGAGCAGTACTTC.

In nucleotides, the CDR3 is TGTGCCAGCAGCTCTACCCCCGGCGGGCCCTCCTACGAGCAGTACTTC. Amino acid sequence: CASSSTPGGPSYEQYF. The V gene is TRBV11-2, the J gene TRBJ2-7, with a weak D call TRBD2 (5 bases). Germline CDR1 reads SGHAT; CDR2 reads FQNNGV. This CDR3 has 16 amino acids. Trimming took 4 bases from V and 0 from J, leaving 16 bases between them.

The J gene is TRBJ2-5, the V gene TRBV18, with a possible D match to TRBD1 (5 bases). V was trimmed by 8 bases and J by 5 bases, leaving 15 bases between them. Germline V gene data show CDR1 as KGHSH and CDR2 as LQKENI. This CDR3 comprises 13 residues. The chain's CDR3 is CASEYGQGETQYF. The DNA for the CDR3 is TGTGCCAGCGAATACGGGCAGGGTGAGACCCAGTACTTC.

The CDR3 DNA reads as TGTGCCAGCAGCCTAGCGGGGGGACCCTACAATGAGCAGTTCTTC. The encoded protein is CASSLAGGPYNEQFF. This rearrangement joins TRBV11-3 to TRBJ2-1; 11 bases are a match to TRBD2. The CDR3 loop spans 15 amino acids. Germline trimming cut 5 bases from V and 2 bases from J; bases unmatched to any gene: 2. The germline CDR1 and CDR2 sequences are SGHNT and YENEEA.

This clone was detected a few times. The chain recombines TRBV7-9 with TRBJ2-7; possible D gene TRBD1, 5 bases. Trimming left V 5 bases short and J 2 bases short, with 13 bases between. Germline-derived CDR1 and CDR2 are SEHNR and FQNEAQ (reference sequence). The CDR3 extends over 14 amino acids. The CDR3 spells CASSPPDNTYEQYF. The CDR3, as DNA: TGTGCCAGCAGCCCACCGGACAACACCTACGAGCAGTACTTC.